Included here is one TCR beta chain sequence, with context. These data come from a study of T cells in Graves' hyperthyroidism and ophthalmopathy. RNA transcripts served as the template for amplifying TCR beta CDR3 regions. HTBI primers were employed in a first-round RT-PCR of the TCR CDR3. TCRdb independently ran MiXCR on the multiplex PCR reads; one entry per CDR3 protein. Of almost 600,000 distinct CDR3 sequences listed, approximately 44% are singletons. V was clipped by 5 bases and J by 2 bases; unmatched bases: 7. Germline V CDR1 and CDR2: LNHDA, SQIVND (reference sequence). The CDR3 extends over 17 amino acids.

Source material: peripheral blood or thyroid tissue (not recorded which). The sequence was obtained from a woman aged 18 to 35 with Graves' hyperthyroidism. The chain links TRBV19 to TRBJ2-6; 9 bases are shared with TRBD1. The CDR3 region has the DNA TGTGCCAGTAGTTTAATACAGGGGGCAGCTGGGGCCAACGTCCTGACTTTC. Its protein is CASSLIQGAAGANVLTF. Complete variable domain (other parts from reference TRBV19 and TRBJ2-6): DGGITQSPKYLFRKEGQNVTLSCEQNLNHDAMYWYRQDPGQGLRLIYYSQIVNDFQKGDIAEGYSVSREKKESFPLTVTSAQKNPTAFYLCASSLIQGAAGANVLTFGAGSRLTVL.